Below, 8 T cell receptor beta chains from the same sample are listed, as sequenced in a study of shared T cell receptors in the human thymus. The method was immunoSEQ multiplex PCR; TCRdb's version includes in-frame clones alone and lacks a portion of them. The table has roughly 660,000 clones, more than 75% seen once. Another study also made use of these data, one on human thymus T cells.

Source material: thymocytes. The receptors originated from a boy in the first two years of life with a congenital heart defect.

In its sample, this clone was seen a few times. This chain uses TRBV28 with TRBJ2-7; 8 bases are shared with TRBD2. Germline trimming cut 9 bases from V and 1 base from J; bases unmatched to any gene: 8. CDR1 and CDR2 (germline): MDHEN, SYDVKM. The length of the CDR3 is 14 residues. This CDR3 is CASSLTSASYEQYF. The CDR3 coding sequence is TGTGCCAGTTCTCTGACTAGCGCTTCCTACGAGCAGTACTTC.

To note about this clone: The germline gene is not matched at one end of the junction; a read error may be the cause. This chain joins TRBV4-3 and TRBJ2-1; 9 nucleotides agree with TRBD2. The CDR3 length is 13 residues. Germline V gene data show CDR1 as LGHNA and CDR2 as YSLEER. CDR3 amino acids: CASSSRRLAELVF. CDR3 sequence (DNA): TGCGCCAGCAGCTCGCGCCGACTAGCGGAACTTGTCTTC.

The chain employs TRBV30 and TRBJ2-7; D is unclear. The CDR3 runs 12 residues. The germline CDR1 and CDR2 sequences are GTSNPN and SVGIG (reference sequence). Trimming pared 0 bases from V and 10 bases from J, leaving 13 bases between. In DNA form, the CDR3 reads TGTGCCTGGAGTGTAAGGTGGCGCGGACAGTACTTC. It codes for CAWSVRWRGQYF.

This chain links TRBV19 with TRBJ1-5; TRBD1 matches at 8 bases. Unmatched junction bases numbered 5, after V lost 7 bases and J lost 6 bases. CDR3 length: 13 residues. The germline V gene encodes CDR1 LNHDA and CDR2 SQIVND (reference sequence). This CDR3 reads CASKDREGQPQHF. As DNA, the CDR3 is TGTGCCAGTAAGGACAGGGAGGGTCAGCCCCAGCATTTT. Full variable domain (outside the CDR3, taken from reference TRBV19 and TRBJ1-5): DGGITQSPKYLFRKEGQNVTLSCEQNLNHDAMYWYRQDPGQGLRLIYYSQIVNDFQKGDIAEGYSVSREKKESFPLTVTSAQKNPTAFYLCASKDREGQPQHFGDGTRLSIL.

The chain combines TRBV4-3 with TRBJ2-7; TRBD1 matches 7 bases. With 5 bases clipped from V and 6 bases from J, the junction kept 13 bases outside the gene matches. Germline-derived CDR1 and CDR2 are LGHNA and YSLEER. This CDR3 contains 15 residues. The CDR3 DNA is TGCGCCAGCAGCTTGAACGACAGGGTTGTGGGCGAGCAGTACTTC. Its translation is CASSLNDRVVGEQYF.

In its sample, this clone was seen once. The chain is built from TRBV7-9 and TRBJ2-1, with a possible D match to TRBD2 (5 bases). Trimming took 5 bases from V and 4 from J, leaving 15 bases between them. This CDR3 contains 15 residues. Germline assignment: CDR1 SEHNR and CDR2 FQNEAQ (reference sequence). CDR3 residues: CASSTEGGDYNEQFF. CDR3 sequence (DNA): TGTGCCAGCAGCACCGAGGGCGGTGATTACAATGAGCAGTTCTTC.

The gene calls are TRBV28 and TRBJ2-1, with no clear D. Per germline, CDR1 MDHEN and CDR2 SYDVKM. With 4 bases removed from V and 10 bases from J, the gap between germline ends came to 17 bases. CDR3 size: 14 residues. CDR3 in amino acids: CASSSRLVPREQFF. Written as DNA, the CDR3 is TGTGCCAGCAGTTCCCGCCTAGTCCCAAGGGAGCAGTTCTTC.

This clone was seen once. This sequence joins TRBV7-9 and TRBJ1-2, with 7 nucleotides matching TRBD1. The CDR3 extends over 16 amino acids. From germline, CDR1 is SEHNR and CDR2 FQNEAQ (reference sequence). Germline trimming cut 5 bases from V and 2 bases from J; bases unmatched to any gene: 11. DNA of the CDR3: TGTGCCAGCAGCGGCCCGAGGGACAGCCACAACTATGGCTACACCTTC. This translates into CASSGPRDSHNYGYTF.